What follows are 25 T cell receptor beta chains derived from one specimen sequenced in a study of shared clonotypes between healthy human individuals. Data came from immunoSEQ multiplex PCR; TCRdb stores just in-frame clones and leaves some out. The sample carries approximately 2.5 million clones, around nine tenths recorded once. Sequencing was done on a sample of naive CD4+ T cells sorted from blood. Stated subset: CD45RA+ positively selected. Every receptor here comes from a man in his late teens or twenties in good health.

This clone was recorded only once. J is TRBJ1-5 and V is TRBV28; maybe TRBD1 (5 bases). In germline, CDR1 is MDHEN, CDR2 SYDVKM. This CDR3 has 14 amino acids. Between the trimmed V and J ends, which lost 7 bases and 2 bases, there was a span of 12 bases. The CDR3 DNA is TGTGCCAGCAAAAAAGGGGACCGCAATCAGCCCCAGCATTTT. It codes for CASKKGDRNQPQHF.

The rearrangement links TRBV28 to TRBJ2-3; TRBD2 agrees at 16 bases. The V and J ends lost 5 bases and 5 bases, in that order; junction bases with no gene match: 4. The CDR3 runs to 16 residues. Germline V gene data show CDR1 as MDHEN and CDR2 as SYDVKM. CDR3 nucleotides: TGTGCCAGCAGTCCGGGACTAGCGGGGGGGATAGATACGCAGTATTTT. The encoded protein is CASSPGLAGGIDTQYF.

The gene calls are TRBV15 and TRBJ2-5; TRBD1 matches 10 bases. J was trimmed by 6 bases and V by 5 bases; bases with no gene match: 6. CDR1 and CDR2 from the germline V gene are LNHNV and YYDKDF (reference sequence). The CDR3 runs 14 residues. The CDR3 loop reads CATSPDRGRKTQYF. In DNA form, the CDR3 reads TGTGCCACCAGCCCGGACAGGGGGAGGAAGACCCAGTACTTC. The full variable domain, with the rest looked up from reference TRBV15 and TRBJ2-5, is DAMVIQNPRYQVTQFGKPVTLSCSQTLNHNVMYWYQQKSSQAPKLLFHYYDKDFNNEADTPDNFQSRRPNTSFCFLDIRSPGLGDTAMYLCATSPDRGRKTQYFGPGTRLLVL.

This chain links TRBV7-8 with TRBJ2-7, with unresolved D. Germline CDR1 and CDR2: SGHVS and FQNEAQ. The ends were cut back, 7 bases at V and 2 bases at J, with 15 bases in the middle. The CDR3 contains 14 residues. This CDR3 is CASTHSGKAYEQYF. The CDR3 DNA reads TGTGCCAGCACCCACTCTGGGAAAGCCTACGAGCAGTACTTC.

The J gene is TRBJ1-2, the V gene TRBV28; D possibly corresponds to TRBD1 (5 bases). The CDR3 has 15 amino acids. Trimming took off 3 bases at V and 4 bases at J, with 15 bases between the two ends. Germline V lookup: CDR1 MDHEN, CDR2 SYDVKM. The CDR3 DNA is TGTGCCAGCAGTTTTTCTGGGGCTCTTATCTATGGCTACACCTTC. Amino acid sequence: CASSFSGALIYGYTF.

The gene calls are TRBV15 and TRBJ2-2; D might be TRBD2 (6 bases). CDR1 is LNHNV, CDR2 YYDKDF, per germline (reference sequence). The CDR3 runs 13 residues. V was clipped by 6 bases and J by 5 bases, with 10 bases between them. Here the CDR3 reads CATRKGGTGELFF. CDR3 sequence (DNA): TGTGCCACCAGGAAGGGAGGAACCGGGGAGCTGTTTTTT.

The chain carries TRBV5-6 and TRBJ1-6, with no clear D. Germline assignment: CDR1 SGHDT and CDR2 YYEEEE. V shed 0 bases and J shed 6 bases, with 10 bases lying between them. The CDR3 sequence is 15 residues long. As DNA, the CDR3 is TGTGCCAGCAGCTTGGCAGCAGGTCTTAATTCACCCCTCCACTTT. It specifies CASSLAAGLNSPLHF.

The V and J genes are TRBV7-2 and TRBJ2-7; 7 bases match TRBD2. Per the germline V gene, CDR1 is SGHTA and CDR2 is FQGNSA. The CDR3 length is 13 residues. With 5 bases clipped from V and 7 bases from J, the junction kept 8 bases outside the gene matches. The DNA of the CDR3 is TGTGCCAGCAGCCGAAGCGGGGTCTGGGAGCAGTACTTC. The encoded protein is CASSRSGVWEQYF. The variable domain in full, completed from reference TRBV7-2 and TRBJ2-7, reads GAGVSQSPSNKVTEKGKDVELRCDPISGHTALYWYRQSLGQGLEFLIYFQGNSAPDKSGLPSDRFSAERTGGSVSTLTIQRTQQEDSAVYLCASSRSGVWEQYFGPGTRLTVT.

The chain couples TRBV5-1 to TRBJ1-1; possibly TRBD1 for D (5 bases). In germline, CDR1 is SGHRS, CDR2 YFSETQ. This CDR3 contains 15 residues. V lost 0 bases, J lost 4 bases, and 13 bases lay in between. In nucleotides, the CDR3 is TGCGCCAGCAGCTTGGCCGAGGGGCGAGTCACTGAAGCTTTCTTT. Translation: CASSLAEGRVTEAFF.

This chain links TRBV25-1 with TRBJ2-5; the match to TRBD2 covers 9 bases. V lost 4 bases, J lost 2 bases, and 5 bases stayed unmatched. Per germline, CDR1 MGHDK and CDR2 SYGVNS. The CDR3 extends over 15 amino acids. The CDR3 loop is CASSVPLAGQETQYF. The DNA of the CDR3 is TGTGCCAGCAGTGTACCCCTAGCGGGGCAAGAGACCCAGTACTTC.

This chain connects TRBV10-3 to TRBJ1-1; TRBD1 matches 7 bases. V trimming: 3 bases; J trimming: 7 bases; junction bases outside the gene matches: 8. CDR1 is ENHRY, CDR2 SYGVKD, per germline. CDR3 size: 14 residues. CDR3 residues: CAISDRRQGSEAFF. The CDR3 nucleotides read TGTGCCATCAGTGACCGACGACAGGGAAGTGAAGCTTTCTTT.

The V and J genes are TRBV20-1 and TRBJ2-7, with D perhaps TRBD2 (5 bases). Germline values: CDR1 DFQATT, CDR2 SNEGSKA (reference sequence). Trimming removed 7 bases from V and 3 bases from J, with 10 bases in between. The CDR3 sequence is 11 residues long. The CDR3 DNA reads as TGCAGTGGAGCGGACGACTACGAGCAGTACTTC. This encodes CSGADDYEQYF.

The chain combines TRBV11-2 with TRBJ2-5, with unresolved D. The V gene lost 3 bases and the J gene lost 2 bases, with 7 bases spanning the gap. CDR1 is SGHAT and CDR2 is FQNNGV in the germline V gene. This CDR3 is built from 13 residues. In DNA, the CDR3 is TGTGCCAGCAGCTTCGCTTTGCAAGAGACCCAGTACTTC. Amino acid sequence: CASSFALQETQYF.

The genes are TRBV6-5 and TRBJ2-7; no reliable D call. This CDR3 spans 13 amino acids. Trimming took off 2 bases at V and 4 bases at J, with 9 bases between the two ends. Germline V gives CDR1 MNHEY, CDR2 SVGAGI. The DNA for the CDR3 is TGTGCCAGCAGTTACAACCCGAGATACGAGCAGTACTTC. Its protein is CASSYNPRYEQYF.

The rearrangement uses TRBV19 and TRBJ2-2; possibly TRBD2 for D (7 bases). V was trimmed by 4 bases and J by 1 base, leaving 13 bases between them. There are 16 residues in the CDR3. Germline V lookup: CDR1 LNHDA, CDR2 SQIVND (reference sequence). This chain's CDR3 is CASSRGGGQNTGELFF. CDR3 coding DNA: TGTGCCAGTAGTAGGGGCGGGGGCCAGAACACCGGGGAGCTGTTTTTT.

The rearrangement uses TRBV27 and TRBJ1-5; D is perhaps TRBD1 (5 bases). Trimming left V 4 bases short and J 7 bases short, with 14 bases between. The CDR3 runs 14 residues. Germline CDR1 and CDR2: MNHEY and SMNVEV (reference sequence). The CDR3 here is CASSSAFGGQPQHF. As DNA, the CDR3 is TGTGCCAGCAGTTCCGCGTTCGGGGGGCAGCCCCAGCATTTT.

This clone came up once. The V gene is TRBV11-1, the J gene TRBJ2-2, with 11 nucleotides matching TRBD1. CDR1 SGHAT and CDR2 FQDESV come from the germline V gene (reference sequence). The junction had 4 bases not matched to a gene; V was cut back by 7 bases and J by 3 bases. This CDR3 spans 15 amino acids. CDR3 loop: CASTGQGAYTGELFF. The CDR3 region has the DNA TGTGCCAGCACCGGACAGGGGGCTTACACCGGGGAGCTGTTTTTT.

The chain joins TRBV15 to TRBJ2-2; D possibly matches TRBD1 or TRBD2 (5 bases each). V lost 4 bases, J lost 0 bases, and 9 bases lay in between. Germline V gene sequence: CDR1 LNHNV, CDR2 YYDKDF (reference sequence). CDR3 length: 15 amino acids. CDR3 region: CATSTRGPNTGELFF. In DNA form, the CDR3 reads TGTGCCACCAGCACCCGGGGACCGAACACCGGGGAGCTGTTTTTT.

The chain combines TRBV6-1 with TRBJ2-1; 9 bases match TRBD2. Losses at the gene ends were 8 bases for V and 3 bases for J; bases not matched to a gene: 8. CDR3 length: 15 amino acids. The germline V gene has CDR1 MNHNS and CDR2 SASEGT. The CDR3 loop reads CASRLAGYYYNEQFF. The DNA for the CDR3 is TGTGCCAGCCGTCTAGCGGGATATTACTACAATGAGCAGTTCTTC.

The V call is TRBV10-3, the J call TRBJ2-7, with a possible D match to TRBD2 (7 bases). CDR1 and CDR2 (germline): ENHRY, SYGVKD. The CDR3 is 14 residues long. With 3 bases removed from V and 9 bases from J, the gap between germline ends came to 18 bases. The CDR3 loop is CAISDGLDPGVQYF. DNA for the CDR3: TGTGCCATCAGTGATGGACTAGACCCAGGGGTGCAGTACTTC.

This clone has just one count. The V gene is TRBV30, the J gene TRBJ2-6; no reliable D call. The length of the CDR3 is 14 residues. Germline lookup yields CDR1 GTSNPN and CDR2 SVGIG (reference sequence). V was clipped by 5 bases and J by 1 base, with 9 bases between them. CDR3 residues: CAWELGSGANVLTF. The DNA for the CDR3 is TGTGCCTGGGAATTGGGGTCTGGGGCCAACGTCCTGACTTTC.

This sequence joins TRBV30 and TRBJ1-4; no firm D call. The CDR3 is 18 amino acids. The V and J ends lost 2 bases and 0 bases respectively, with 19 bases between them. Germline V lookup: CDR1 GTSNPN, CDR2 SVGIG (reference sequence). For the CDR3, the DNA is TGTGCCTGGAGTCGGCTAAAGATTCCAGGCCCAACTAATGAAAAACTGTTTTTT. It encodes CAWSRLKIPGPTNEKLFF.

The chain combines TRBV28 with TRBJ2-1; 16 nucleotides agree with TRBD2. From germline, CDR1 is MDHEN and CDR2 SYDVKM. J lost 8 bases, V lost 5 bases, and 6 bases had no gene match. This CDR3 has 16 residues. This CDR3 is CASSPGLAGGPDEQFF. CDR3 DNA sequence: TGTGCCAGCAGTCCGGGACTAGCGGGGGGGCCCGATGAGCAGTTCTTC.

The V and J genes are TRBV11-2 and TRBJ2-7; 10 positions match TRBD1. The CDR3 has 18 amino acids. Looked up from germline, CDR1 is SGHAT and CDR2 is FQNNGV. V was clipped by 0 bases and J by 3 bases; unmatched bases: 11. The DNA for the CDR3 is TGTGCCAGCAGCTTAGATAAGGGACAGGGGCCCTATTTCTACGAGCAGTACTTC. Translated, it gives CASSLDKGQGPYFYEQYF.

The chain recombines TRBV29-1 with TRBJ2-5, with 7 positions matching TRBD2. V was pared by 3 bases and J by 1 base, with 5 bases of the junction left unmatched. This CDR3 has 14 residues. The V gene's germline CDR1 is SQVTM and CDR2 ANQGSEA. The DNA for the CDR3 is TGCAGCGTTGAGCGGGGGATTATCCAAGAGACCCAGTACTTC. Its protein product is CSVERGIIQETQYF.